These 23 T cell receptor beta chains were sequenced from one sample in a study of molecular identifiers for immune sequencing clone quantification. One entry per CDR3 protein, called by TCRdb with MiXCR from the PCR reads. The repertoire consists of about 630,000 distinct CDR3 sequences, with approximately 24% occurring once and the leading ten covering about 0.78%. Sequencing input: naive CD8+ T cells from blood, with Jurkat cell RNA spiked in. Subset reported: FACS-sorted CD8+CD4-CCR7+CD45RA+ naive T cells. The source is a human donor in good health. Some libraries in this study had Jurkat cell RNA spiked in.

This chain's CDR3 is CASSYSKGGLYEQYF. The DNA for the CDR3 is TGTGCCAGCAGTTACTCGAAGGGGGGCCTTTACGAGCAGTACTTC. This sequence joins TRBV6-5 and TRBJ2-7; D may match TRBD1 or TRBD2 (6 bases each). Germline-derived CDR1 and CDR2 are MNHEY and SVGAGI. The CDR3 sequence is 15 residues long. Trimming stripped 0 bases from V and 4 bases from J, with 13 bases between.

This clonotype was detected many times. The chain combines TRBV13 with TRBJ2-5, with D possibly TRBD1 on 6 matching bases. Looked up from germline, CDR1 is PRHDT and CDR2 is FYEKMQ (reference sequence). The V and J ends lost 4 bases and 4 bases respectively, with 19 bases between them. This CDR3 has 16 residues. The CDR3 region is CASSSNQDSLSETQYF. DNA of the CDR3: TGTGCCAGCAGCTCGAACCAGGACAGCCTTTCAGAGACCCAGTACTTC.

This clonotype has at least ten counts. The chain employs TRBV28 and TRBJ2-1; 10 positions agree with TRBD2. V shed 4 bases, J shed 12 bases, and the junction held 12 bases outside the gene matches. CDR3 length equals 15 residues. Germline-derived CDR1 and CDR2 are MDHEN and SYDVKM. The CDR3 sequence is CASSSSLAGKPLQFF. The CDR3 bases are TGTGCCAGCAGTTCCTCACTAGCGGGAAAACCTTTGCAGTTCTTC.

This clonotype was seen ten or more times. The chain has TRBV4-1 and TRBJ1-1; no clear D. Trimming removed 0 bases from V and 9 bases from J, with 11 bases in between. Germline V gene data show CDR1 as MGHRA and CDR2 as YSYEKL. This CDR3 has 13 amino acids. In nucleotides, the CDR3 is TGCGCCAGCAGCCAAGAAGTATTGGCCCAAGCTTTCTTT. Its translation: CASSQEVLAQAFF.

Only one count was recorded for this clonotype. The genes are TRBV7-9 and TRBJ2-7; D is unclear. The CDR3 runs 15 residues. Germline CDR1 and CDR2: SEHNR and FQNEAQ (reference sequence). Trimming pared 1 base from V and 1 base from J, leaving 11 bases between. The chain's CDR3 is CASSLESGGSYEQYF. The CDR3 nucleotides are TGTGCCAGCAGCTTAGAATCTGGCGGATCCTACGAGCAGTACTTC. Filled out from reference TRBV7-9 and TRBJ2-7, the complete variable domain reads DTGVSQNPRHKITKRGQNVTFRCDPISEHNRLYWYRQTLGQGPEFLTYFQNEAQLEKSRLLSDRFSAERPKGSFSTLEIQRTEQGDSAMYLCASSLESGGSYEQYFGPGTRLTVT.

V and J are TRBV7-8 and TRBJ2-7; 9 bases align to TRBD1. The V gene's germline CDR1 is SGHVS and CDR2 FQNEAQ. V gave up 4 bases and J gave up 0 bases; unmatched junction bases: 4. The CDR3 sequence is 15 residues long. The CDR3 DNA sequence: TGTGCCAGCAGCTCCGGGACAGGGTACTCCTACGAGCAGTACTTC. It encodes CASSSGTGYSYEQYF.

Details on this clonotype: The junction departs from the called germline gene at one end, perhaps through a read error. This chain's CDR3 is CASGVVGASSYNEQFF. As DNA, the CDR3 is TGTGCCAGCGGCGTAGTGGGAGCCAGCTCCTACAATGAGCAGTTCTTC. V and J are TRBV9 and TRBJ2-1, with D perhaps TRBD2 (5 bases). This CDR3 has 16 amino acids. Germline V lookup: CDR1 SGDLS, CDR2 YYNGEE. Based on the CDR3 plus reference TRBV9 and TRBJ2-1, the full variable domain is DSGVTQTPKHLITATGQRVTLRCSPRSGDLSVYWYQQSLDQGLQFLIQYYNGEERAKGNILERFSAQQFPDLHSELNLSSLELGDSALYFCASGVVGASSYNEQFFGPGTRLTVL.

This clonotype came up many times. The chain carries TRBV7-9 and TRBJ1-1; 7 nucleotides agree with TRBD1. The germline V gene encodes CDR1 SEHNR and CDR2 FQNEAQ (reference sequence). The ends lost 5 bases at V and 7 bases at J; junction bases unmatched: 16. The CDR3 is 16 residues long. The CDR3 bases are TGTGCCAGCAGCCGTCCCCTAGGGGACAGTGATAATGAAGCTTTCTTT. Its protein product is CASSRPLGDSDNEAFF.

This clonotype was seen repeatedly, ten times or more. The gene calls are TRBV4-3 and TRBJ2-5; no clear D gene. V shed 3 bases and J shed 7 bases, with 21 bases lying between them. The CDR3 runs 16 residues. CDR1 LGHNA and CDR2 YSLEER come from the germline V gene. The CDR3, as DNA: TGCGCCAGCAGCCAGTCAGGCCCTGGGTCCACCCGGACCCAGTACTTC. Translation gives CASSQSGPGSTRTQYF.

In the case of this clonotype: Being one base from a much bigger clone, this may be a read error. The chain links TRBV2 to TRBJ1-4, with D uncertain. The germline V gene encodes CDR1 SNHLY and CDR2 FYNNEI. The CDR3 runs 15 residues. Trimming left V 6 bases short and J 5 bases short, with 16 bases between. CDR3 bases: TGTGCCAGCAGCGGATCCCTAGTAATGAATGAAAAACTGTTTTTT. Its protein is CASSGSLVMNEKLFF.

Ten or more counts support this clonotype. The CDR3 is CASSSGTGGSEQYF. For the CDR3, the DNA is TGTGCCAGCAGCTCCGGGACAGGGGGCAGCGAGCAGTACTTC. The chain links TRBV7-6 to TRBJ2-7, with TRBD1 matching over 12 bases. The CDR3 is made up of 14 amino acids. CDR1 is SGHVS and CDR2 is FNYEAQ in the germline V gene. After removal of 4 bases from V and 6 bases from J, the junction contained 4 bases not matched to a gene.

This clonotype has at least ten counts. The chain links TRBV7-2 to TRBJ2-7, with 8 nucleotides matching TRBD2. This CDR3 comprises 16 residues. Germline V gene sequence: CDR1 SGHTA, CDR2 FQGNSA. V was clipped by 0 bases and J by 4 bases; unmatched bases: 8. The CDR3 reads CASSLAGTRGNYEQYF. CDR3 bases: TGTGCCAGCAGCTTAGCGGGGACTAGGGGGAATTACGAGCAGTACTTC.

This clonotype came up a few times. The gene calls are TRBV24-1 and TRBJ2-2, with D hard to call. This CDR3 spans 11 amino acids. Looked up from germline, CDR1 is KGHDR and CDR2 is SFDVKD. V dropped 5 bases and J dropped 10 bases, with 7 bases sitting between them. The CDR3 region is CATSAGEELFF. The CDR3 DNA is TGTGCCACCAGTGCAGGCGAGGAGCTGTTTTTT.

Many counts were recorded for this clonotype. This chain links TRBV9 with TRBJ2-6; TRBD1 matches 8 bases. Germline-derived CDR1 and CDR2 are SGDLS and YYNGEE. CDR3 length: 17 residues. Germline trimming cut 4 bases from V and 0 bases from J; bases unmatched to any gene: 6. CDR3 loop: CASSHDRGLSGANVLTF. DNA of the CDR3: TGTGCCAGCAGCCACGACAGGGGTCTCTCTGGGGCCAACGTCCTGACTTTC.

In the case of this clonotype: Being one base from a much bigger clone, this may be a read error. The CDR3 region is CAISPRQGYTEAFF. DNA for the CDR3: TGTGCCATCAGCCCAAGACAGGGATACACTGAAGCTTTCTTT. The rearrangement links TRBV10-3 to TRBJ1-1; 7 positions match TRBD1. J lost 3 bases, V lost 6 bases, and 7 bases had no gene match. This CDR3 has 14 amino acids. CDR1 and CDR2 (germline): ENHRY, SYGVKD.

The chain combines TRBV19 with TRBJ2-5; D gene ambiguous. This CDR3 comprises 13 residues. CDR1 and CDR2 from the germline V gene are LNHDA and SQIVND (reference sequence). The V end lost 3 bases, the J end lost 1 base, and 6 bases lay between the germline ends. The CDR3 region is CASSIWSQETQYF. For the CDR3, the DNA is TGTGCCAGTAGTATCTGGTCCCAAGAGACCCAGTACTTC.

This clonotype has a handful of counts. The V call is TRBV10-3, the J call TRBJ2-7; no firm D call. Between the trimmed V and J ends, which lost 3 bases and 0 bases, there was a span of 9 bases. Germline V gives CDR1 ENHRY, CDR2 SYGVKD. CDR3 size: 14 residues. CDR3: CAISEFPSSYEQYF. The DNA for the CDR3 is TGTGCCATCAGTGAATTTCCCTCCTCCTACGAGCAGTACTTC.

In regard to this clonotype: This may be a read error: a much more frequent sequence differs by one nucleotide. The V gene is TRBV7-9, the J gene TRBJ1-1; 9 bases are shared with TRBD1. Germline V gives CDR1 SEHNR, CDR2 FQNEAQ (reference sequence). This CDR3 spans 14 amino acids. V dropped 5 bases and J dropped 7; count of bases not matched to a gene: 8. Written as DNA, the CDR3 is TGTGCCAGCAGCCGAGGGACAGGGATAGTTGAAGCTTTCTTT. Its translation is CASSRGTGIVEAFF.

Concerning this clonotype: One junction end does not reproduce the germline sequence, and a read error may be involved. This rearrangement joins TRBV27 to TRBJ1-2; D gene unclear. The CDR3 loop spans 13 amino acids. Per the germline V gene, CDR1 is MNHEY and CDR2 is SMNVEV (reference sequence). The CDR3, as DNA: TGTGCCAGCAGTTTAACACTATCCTATGACTACACCTTC. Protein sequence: CASSLTLSYDYTF.

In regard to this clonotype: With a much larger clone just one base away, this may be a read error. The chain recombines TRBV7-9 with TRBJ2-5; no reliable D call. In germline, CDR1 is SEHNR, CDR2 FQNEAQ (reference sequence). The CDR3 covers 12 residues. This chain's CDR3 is CDSTRYQETQYF. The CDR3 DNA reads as TGTGACTCAACCCGGTATCAAGAGACCCAGTACTTC.

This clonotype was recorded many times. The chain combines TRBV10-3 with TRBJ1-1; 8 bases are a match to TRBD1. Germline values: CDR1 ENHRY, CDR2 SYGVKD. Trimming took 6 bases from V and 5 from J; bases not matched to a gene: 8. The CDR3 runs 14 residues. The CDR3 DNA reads TGTGCCATCAGCCCCGGACAGGGCCGGACTGAAGCTTTCTTT. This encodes CAISPGQGRTEAFF.

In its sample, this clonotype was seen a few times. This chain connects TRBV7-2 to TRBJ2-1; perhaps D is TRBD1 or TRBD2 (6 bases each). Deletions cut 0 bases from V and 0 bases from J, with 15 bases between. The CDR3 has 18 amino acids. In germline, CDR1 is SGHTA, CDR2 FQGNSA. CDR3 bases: TGTGCCAGCAGCTTAGCGCTAAAGGGGGGAAGCTCCTACAATGAGCAGTTCTTC. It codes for CASSLALKGGSSYNEQFF. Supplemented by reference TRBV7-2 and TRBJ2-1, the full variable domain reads GAGVSQSPSNKVTEKGKDVELRCDPISGHTALYWYRQSLGQGLEFLIYFQGNSAPDKSGLPSDRFSAERTGGSVSTLTIQRTQQEDSAVYLCASSLALKGGSSYNEQFFGPGTRLTVL.

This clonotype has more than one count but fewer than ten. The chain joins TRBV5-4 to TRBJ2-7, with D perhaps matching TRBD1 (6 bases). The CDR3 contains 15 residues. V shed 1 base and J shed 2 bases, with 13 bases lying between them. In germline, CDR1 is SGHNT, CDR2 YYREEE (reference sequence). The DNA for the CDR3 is TGTGCCAGCAGCTTGTCGAGCGGACAGACCTACGAGCAGTACTTC. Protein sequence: CASSLSSGQTYEQYF.